This TCR beta chain was captured by sequencing in a study of blood T cell repertoires in COVID-19. Study background: Donors in the United States, Italy and Spain gave samples during acute or convalescent COVID-19. Nucleic acid was either cDNA or gDNA, and it came from T cells, B-cell-depleted T cells, or PBMCs.

Using immunoSEQ multiplex PCR, the repertoire was profiled, and TCRdb retains in-frame clones only, with some absent. The data contain some 120,000 clones, about 82% of them seen just once; the ten biggest clones take up roughly 4.9%. Germline V gene lookup returns CDR1 MDHEN and CDR2 SYDVKM. CDR3 size: 14 residues. V dropped 3 bases and J dropped 3 bases, with 9 bases sitting between them. V is TRBV28 and J is TRBJ1-5; D possibly corresponds to TRBD1 (5 bases). The source material was peripheral blood. The receptor's source is a human donor in a cohort sampled during active COVID-19. For the CDR3, the DNA is TGTGCCAGCAGTTTGCGACAGCTCAATCAGCCCCAGCATTTT. This sequence encodes CASSLRQLNQPQHF.